These 24 T cell receptor beta chains share one sample of origin, sequenced in a study of blood T cell repertoires in COVID-19. The protocol was immunoSEQ multiplex PCR, while the TCRdb copy is restricted to in-frame clones and leaves out a portion. This sample has around 200,000 clones, with 90% found just once. The sample taken for sequencing was peripheral blood. The receptors here all came from a man aged 45-65 years with acute or convalescent COVID-19.

This clone was counted a single time. In DNA, the CDR3 is TGTGCCAGCAGCTTGGGGGGACAGAGCCGAAACTATGGCTACACCTTC. The encoded protein is CASSLGGQSRNYGYTF. The V and J genes are TRBV5-4 and TRBJ1-2, with 7 bases aligning to TRBD1. Unmatched junction bases numbered 7, after V lost 0 bases and J lost 2 bases. The CDR3 sequence is 16 residues long. From germline, CDR1 is SGHNT and CDR2 YYREEE (reference sequence). The whole variable domain, filled in from reference TRBV5-4 and TRBJ1-2, reads ETGVTQSPTHLIKTRGQQVTLRCSSQSGHNTVSWYQQALGQGPQFIFQYYREEENGRGNFPPRFSGLQFPNYSSELNVNALELDDSALYLCASSLGGQSRNYGYTFGSGTRLTVV.

The chain couples TRBV11-2 to TRBJ1-6; 8 nucleotides agree with TRBD1. Germline CDR1 SGHAT, CDR2 FQNNGV. V lost 5 bases, J lost 3 bases, and 9 bases stayed unmatched. CDR3 length: 17 amino acids. The CDR3 DNA reads TGTGCCAGCAGCCCAGCCCGGACAGGGTACTATAATTCACCCCTCCACTTT. Its protein is CASSPARTGYYNSPLHF.

The chain is built from TRBV18 and TRBJ2-1; TRBD1 might be the D (7 bases). CDR1 is KGHSH and CDR2 is LQKENI in the germline V gene. This CDR3 has 16 amino acids. The V and J ends lost 1 base and 5 bases respectively, with 15 bases between them. The CDR3 loop reads CASSPLRQGGHNEQFF. Written as DNA, the CDR3 is TGTGCCAGCTCACCACTCCGACAGGGAGGCCACAATGAGCAGTTCTTC.

The rearrangement uses TRBV6-5 and TRBJ2-1, with TRBD2 as a possible D gene (5 bases). CDR3 length: 15 residues. Germline V gene lookup returns CDR1 MNHEY and CDR2 SVGAGI. V gave up 2 bases and J gave up 2 bases, with 10 bases separating them. CDR3 residues: CASSYASPAYNEQFF. The CDR3 DNA reads as TGTGCCAGCAGTTACGCTAGCCCAGCCTACAATGAGCAGTTCTTC.

This sequence joins TRBV3-1 (or the pseudogene TRBV3-2) and TRBJ1-1; 8 nucleotides agree with TRBD1. J gave up 6 bases and V 4 bases, and 10 bases lay outside the gene matches. Germline V gene sequence: CDR1 LGHDT, CDR2 YNNKEL (reference sequence). The CDR3 consists of 15 residues. CDR3 amino acids: CASSPTGDRRAEAFF. The CDR3, as DNA: TGTGCCAGCAGCCCGACCGGGGACAGGAGGGCTGAAGCTTTCTTT.

The V call is TRBV6-2 or TRBV6-3, the J call TRBJ2-7; possibly TRBD1 for D (5 bases). CDR1 and CDR2 from the germline V gene are MNHEY and SVGEGT. V lost 3 bases and J lost 2, with 17 bases in between. This CDR3 comprises 16 residues. The CDR3 reads CASSYHLPGRAYEQYV. CDR3 DNA: TGTGCCAGCAGTTATCACCTCCCCGGCAGGGCCTACGAGCAGTACGTC.

This clone was seen once. The chain carries TRBV7-9 and TRBJ1-5; TRBD1 matches 11 bases. The CDR3 spans 16 residues. The germline gives CDR1 SEHNR, CDR2 FQNEAQ (reference sequence). V shed 1 base, J shed 4 bases, and the junction held 3 bases outside the gene matches. The CDR3 sequence is CASSLGDRGANQPQHF. The CDR3 nucleotides read TGTGCCAGCAGCTTAGGGGACAGGGGGGCTAATCAGCCCCAGCATTTT.

The rearrangement links TRBV14 to TRBJ2-5; 11 bases line up with TRBD2. Trimming took 1 base from V and 2 from J; bases not matched to a gene: 3. In germline, CDR1 is SGHDN, CDR2 FVKESK. The CDR3 consists of 16 residues. The CDR3 DNA follows: TGTGCCAGCAGCCAAGGACTAGCGGGGTGGCAAGAGACCCAGTACTTC. This gives the protein CASSQGLAGWQETQYF.

The DNA of the CDR3 is TGTGCCAGCAGCTTAGGGGGGACTAGCGGGAGACACACCGGGGAGCTGTTTTTT. Amino acid sequence: CASSLGGTSGRHTGELFF. This chain links TRBV7-8 with TRBJ2-2; 14 positions agree with TRBD2. The CDR3 length is 18 residues. The ends lost 1 base at V and 3 bases at J; junction bases unmatched: 4. The germline V gene encodes CDR1 SGHVS and CDR2 FQNEAQ.

This clone was recorded once. V usage is TRBV19 and J usage is TRBJ2-1; D is perhaps TRBD2 (6 bases). Germline V gene data show CDR1 as LNHDA and CDR2 as SQIVND (reference sequence). Between the trimmed V and J ends, which lost 7 bases and 5 bases, there was a span of 21 bases. The CDR3 length is 16 residues. CDR3 nucleotides: TGTGCCAGTACACACGGACTGACTAGACTACACAATGAGCAGTTCTTC. As protein: CASTHGLTRLHNEQFF.

The chain is built from TRBV25-1 and TRBJ2-3, with 8 bases matching TRBD2. The CDR3 extends over 14 amino acids. V trimming: 2 bases; J trimming: 6 bases; junction bases outside the gene matches: 4. Germline V gene sequence: CDR1 MGHDK, CDR2 SYGVNS. Written as DNA, the CDR3 is TGTGCCAGCAGTGAACCGACTAGCGCGGATACGCAGTATTTT. Residues: CASSEPTSADTQYF.

This rearrangement joins TRBV11-2 to TRBJ2-5, with 8 nucleotides matching TRBD2. Germline V lookup: CDR1 SGHAT, CDR2 FQNNGV. The CDR3 has 14 amino acids. The trim removed 5 bases at V and 9 bases at J, leaving 11 bases unmatched. The CDR3 DNA is TGTGCCAGCAGCCAGGCCCGGCGGGAGGTCTCCCAGTACTTC. This sequence encodes CASSQARREVSQYF.

The chain is built from TRBV28 and TRBJ1-6, with D possibly matching TRBD1 (5 bases). CDR1 is MDHEN and CDR2 is SYDVKM in the germline V gene. Trimming pared 3 bases from V and 8 bases from J, leaving 20 bases between. The CDR3 covers 17 residues. The CDR3 loop is CASSFVVTEIFDSPLHF. The DNA of the CDR3 is TGTGCCAGCAGTTTCGTAGTGACAGAAATTTTTGATTCACCCCTCCACTTT.

This chain uses TRBV3-1 (or the pseudogene TRBV3-2) with TRBJ2-7; D is uncertain. Germline loops: CDR1 LGHDT, CDR2 YNNKEL (reference sequence). This CDR3 spans 11 amino acids. The V and J ends lost 3 bases and 6 bases respectively, with 6 bases between them. The CDR3 protein is CASSHAGEQYV. CDR3 in DNA: TGTGCCAGCAGCCACGCCGGCGAGCAGTACGTC.

The chain couples TRBV11-2 to TRBJ1-6; TRBD1 matches at 7 bases. Germline-derived CDR1 and CDR2 are SGHAT and FQNNGV. This CDR3 contains 15 residues. V lost 5 bases, J lost 5 bases, and 6 bases stayed unmatched. This CDR3 is CASSQGTDNNSPLHF. The CDR3 bases are TGTGCCAGCAGCCAGGGGACAGATAATAATTCACCCCTCCACTTT.

The rearrangement joins TRBV10-2 to TRBJ2-2; tentative D call: TRBD2 (5 bases). The CDR3 sequence is 14 residues long. V was clipped by 9 bases and J by 2 bases, with 13 bases between them. Per the germline V gene, CDR1 is WSHSY and CDR2 is SAAADI. The CDR3 region is CASNGLANTGELFF. DNA of the CDR3: TGCGCCAGTAACGGACTCGCCAACACCGGGGAGCTGTTTTTT.

This chain uses TRBV28 with TRBJ2-7; 7 bases map to TRBD1. Germline V lookup: CDR1 MDHEN, CDR2 SYDVKM. The CDR3 loop spans 13 amino acids. V lost 6 bases to trimming and J lost 4 bases; unmatched junction nucleotides: 6. The CDR3 sequence: CASSGARGYEQYV. CDR3 DNA sequence: TGTGCCAGCAGCGGTGCCAGGGGGTACGAGCAGTACGTC.

This rearrangement joins TRBV21-1 to TRBJ2-7; no DNA check was done on the table's D call, TRBD1. TRBV21-1 is described as a pseudogene. The CDR3 totals 16 residues. CDR3 DNA sequence: TGTGCCAGCAGCACTCTGGGCGACAGGACCGTTTACGAGCAGTACGTC. Protein product: CASSTLGDRTVYEQYV.

The chain is built from TRBV12-5 and TRBJ2-3, with no clear D. The CDR3 is 16 residues long. Trimming took off 0 bases at V and 0 bases at J, with 10 bases between the two ends. The germline V gene has CDR1 LGHNT and CDR2 FRNRAP. CDR3 nucleotide sequence: TGTGCTAGTGGTTTGGTTATTGGCCAAAGCACAGATACGCAGTATTTT. Protein product: CASGLVIGQSTDTQYF.

CDR3 in amino acids: CASSPGLAGAYEQYF. As DNA, the CDR3 is TGTGCCAGCAGCCCTGGACTAGCGGGAGCCTACGAGCAGTACTTC. This sequence joins TRBV7-6 and TRBJ2-7, with TRBD2 matching over 13 bases. The V and J ends lost 5 bases and 2 bases, in that order; junction bases with no gene match: 3. Per germline, CDR1 SGHVS and CDR2 FNYEAQ. This CDR3 has 15 residues. The whole variable domain, remainder taken from reference TRBV7-6 and TRBJ2-7, is GAGVSQSPRYKVTKRGQDVALRCDPISGHVSLYWYRQALGQGPEFLTYFNYEAQQDKSGLPNDRFSAERPEGSISTLTIQRTEQRDSAMYRCASSPGLAGAYEQYFGPGTRLTVT.

This chain connects TRBV27 to TRBJ1-5, with a weak D call TRBD1 (5 bases). Germline assignment: CDR1 MNHEY and CDR2 SMNVEV (reference sequence). V lost 6 bases, J lost 6 bases, and 18 bases lay in between. CDR3 length: 15 amino acids. The CDR3 is CASRTFGGVSQPQHF. CDR3 nucleotide sequence: TGTGCCAGCAGAACATTCGGGGGGGTATCTCAGCCCCAGCATTTT.

The chain links TRBV6-5 to TRBJ1-5, with D unclear. Germline V gene sequence: CDR1 MNHEY, CDR2 SVGAGI. The CDR3 sequence is 14 residues long. Trimming cost V 6 bases and J 7 bases, with 16 bases left between them. CDR3 in DNA: TGTGCCAGCAGGCCTGGTGGTACCCGGCAGCCCCAGCATTTT. Its translation is CASRPGGTRQPQHF.

CDR3 sequence: CASSADRENQPQHF. CDR3 DNA: TGTGCCAGCAGCGCGGACAGGGAGAATCAGCCCCAGCATTTT. The chain joins TRBV9 to TRBJ1-5, with 8 bases matching TRBD1. CDR3 length: 14 amino acids. CDR1 is SGDLS and CDR2 is YYNGEE in the germline V gene. V trimming: 3 bases; J trimming: 4 bases; junction bases outside the gene matches: 3.

The chain uses TRBV5-6 and TRBJ2-1; TRBD2 matches 11 bases. Germline V lookup: CDR1 SGHDT, CDR2 YYEEEE. J was trimmed by 7 bases and V by 4 bases; bases with no gene match: 4. The CDR3 has 14 residues. For the CDR3, the DNA is TGTGCCAGCAGCACCGGGACTAGCGGTAATGAGCAGTTCTTC. Translating it yields CASSTGTSGNEQFF.